The 14 T cell receptor beta chains below were found in one sample sequenced in a study of shared clonotypes between healthy human individuals. Measured with immunoSEQ multiplex PCR; TCRdb has only the in-frame clones, and not every one. In the table there are a few million clones, less than 95% of which are singletons. Sequencing was done on a sample of naive CD4+ T cells from PBMCs. Subset specified: CD45RA+ positively selected. These receptors were taken from a man aged 18 to 30 in good health. Some clones in this sample may be carry-over from other donors' samples.

The chain joins TRBV6-1 to TRBJ2-5; 9 bases are a match to TRBD1. Looked up from germline, CDR1 is MNHNS and CDR2 is SASEGT. This CDR3 is built from 14 residues. With V trimmed by 6 bases and J by 3 bases, 5 bases remained unmatched. The CDR3: CASRGQGGEETQYF. Written as DNA, the CDR3 is TGTGCCAGCAGGGGACAGGGAGGGGAAGAGACCCAGTACTTC.

This clone was seen a single time. The genes are TRBV29-1 and TRBJ2-3, with TRBD2 matching 7 bases. CDR3 length: 12 residues. Unmatched junction bases numbered 6, after V lost 7 bases and J lost 5 bases. The germline V gene encodes CDR1 SQVTM and CDR2 ANQGSEA. The CDR3 reads CSGLASGDTQYF. The CDR3, as DNA: TGCAGCGGACTAGCTTCAGGAGATACGCAGTATTTT.

CDR3 coding DNA: TGTGCCAGCAGTTCCTCAGACAGGGCACCTGGGACAGATACGCAGTATTTT. Translating it yields CASSSSDRAPGTDTQYF. The J gene is TRBJ2-3, the V gene TRBV28; 7 bases line up with TRBD1. V lost 4 bases and J lost 3; bases outside the gene matches: 13. There are 17 residues in the CDR3. CDR1 is MDHEN and CDR2 is SYDVKM in the germline V gene.

V and J are TRBV14 and TRBJ2-2, with no clear D. With 4 bases removed from V and 0 bases from J, the gap between germline ends came to 12 bases. Germline V gene lookup returns CDR1 SGHDN and CDR2 FVKESK. The CDR3 is 16 residues long. Here the CDR3 reads CASSPYIRSNTGELFF. The DNA for the CDR3 is TGTGCCAGCAGCCCCTACATTAGGTCGAACACCGGGGAGCTGTTTTTT.

CDR3 nucleotides: TGTGCCATCAACGACAGAACTGGGGCCAACGTCCTGACTTTC. The encoded protein is CAINDRTGANVLTF. The chain couples TRBV10-3 to TRBJ2-6; TRBD1 might be the D (5 bases). The length of the CDR3 is 14 residues. The germline CDR1 and CDR2 sequences are ENHRY and SYGVKD. Trimming pared 7 bases from V and 2 bases from J, leaving 9 bases between.

The V gene is TRBV18, the J gene TRBJ2-5; D is perhaps TRBD1 (6 bases). Trimming pared 6 bases from V and 3 bases from J, leaving 17 bases between. This CDR3 comprises 15 residues. CDR1 is KGHSH and CDR2 is LQKENI in the germline V gene. In DNA, the CDR3 is TGTGCCAGCTCCCCGGGACACGCAAACGAAGAGACCCAGTACTTC. Its protein product is CASSPGHANEETQYF.

The chain is built from TRBV7-2 and TRBJ2-2; TRBD2 matches 7 bases. The germline V gene has CDR1 SGHTA and CDR2 FQGNSA. CDR3 length: 18 residues. The ends lost 2 bases at V and 7 bases at J; junction bases unmatched: 16. This chain's CDR3 is CASSLRRAIAGVGGELFF. The CDR3 bases are TGTGCCAGCAGCTTACGCCGAGCGATAGCGGGCGTTGGCGGGGAGCTGTTTTTT.

V gene TRBV5-1 combines with J gene TRBJ2-2; the match to TRBD2 covers 7 bases. The trim removed 4 bases at V and 4 bases at J, leaving 7 bases unmatched. The length of the CDR3 is 15 residues. Germline CDR1 reads SGHRS; CDR2 reads YFSETQ. The CDR3: CASSAQGGATGELFF. CDR3 in DNA: TGCGCCAGCAGCGCCCAGGGAGGGGCCACCGGGGAGCTGTTTTTT.

This chain connects TRBV2 to TRBJ2-3; D is possibly TRBD2 (5 bases). Germline CDR1 reads SNHLY; CDR2 reads FYNNEI. Trimming took off 5 bases at V and 1 base at J, with 13 bases between the two ends. The CDR3 covers 15 residues. The CDR3 region has the DNA TGTGCCAGCAGTAACGGACTCGGGGGCACAGATACGCAGTATTTT. It encodes CASSNGLGGTDTQYF.

V gene TRBV19 combines with J gene TRBJ2-7; a possible D gene is TRBD1 (5 bases). The CDR3 is 14 residues long. Per germline, CDR1 LNHDA and CDR2 SQIVND (reference sequence). Trimming cost V 9 bases and J 5 bases, with 20 bases left between them. The CDR3 nucleotides are TGTGCCAGCAGCCCTTACAGGCCCAGCAACGAGCAGTACTTC. Translated: CASSPYRPSNEQYF. Filled out from reference TRBV19 and TRBJ2-7, the complete variable domain reads DGGITQSPKYLFRKEGQNVTLSCEQNLNHDAMYWYRQDPGQGLRLIYYSQIVNDFQKGDIAEGYSVSREKKESFPLTVTSAQKNPTAFYLCASSPYRPSNEQYFGPGTRLTVT.

The chain combines TRBV28 with TRBJ1-1; D is unresolved. With 8 bases removed from V and 1 base from J, the gap between germline ends came to 5 bases. CDR3 size: 11 residues. Germline CDR1 and CDR2: MDHEN and SYDVKM. CDR3 sequence (DNA): TGTGCCAGCCTGGCGAACACTGAAGCTTTCTTT. It specifies CASLANTEAFF.

The chain recombines TRBV28 with TRBJ2-7, with TRBD2 matching over 8 bases. The CDR3 is 15 amino acids. The junction had 7 bases not matched to a gene; V was cut back by 4 bases and J by 2 bases. Per the germline V gene, CDR1 is MDHEN and CDR2 is SYDVKM. DNA for the CDR3: TGTGCCAGCAGTTCCCGCGGGGGGAGGACCTACGAGCAGTACTTC. Its translation is CASSSRGGRTYEQYF.

J is TRBJ1-1 and V is TRBV5-1, with D possibly TRBD1 on 5 matching bases. Germline V gene data show CDR1 as SGHRS and CDR2 as YFSETQ. The CDR3 loop spans 13 amino acids. The V and J ends lost 3 bases and 1 base respectively, with 7 bases between them. Here the CDR3 DNA reads TGCGCCAGCAGCTGGGACCAGAACACTGAAGCTTTCTTT. The encoded protein is CASSWDQNTEAFF.

This clone has only a few counts. The rearrangement uses TRBV6-5 and TRBJ1-1; D might be TRBD1 (6 bases). V lost 2 bases, J lost 5 bases, and 12 bases lay in between. The germline gives CDR1 MNHEY, CDR2 SVGAGI. The CDR3 has 14 amino acids. The CDR3 region is CASSYGGGETEAFF. The CDR3 bases are TGTGCCAGCAGTTACGGGGGCGGTGAGACTGAAGCTTTCTTT.